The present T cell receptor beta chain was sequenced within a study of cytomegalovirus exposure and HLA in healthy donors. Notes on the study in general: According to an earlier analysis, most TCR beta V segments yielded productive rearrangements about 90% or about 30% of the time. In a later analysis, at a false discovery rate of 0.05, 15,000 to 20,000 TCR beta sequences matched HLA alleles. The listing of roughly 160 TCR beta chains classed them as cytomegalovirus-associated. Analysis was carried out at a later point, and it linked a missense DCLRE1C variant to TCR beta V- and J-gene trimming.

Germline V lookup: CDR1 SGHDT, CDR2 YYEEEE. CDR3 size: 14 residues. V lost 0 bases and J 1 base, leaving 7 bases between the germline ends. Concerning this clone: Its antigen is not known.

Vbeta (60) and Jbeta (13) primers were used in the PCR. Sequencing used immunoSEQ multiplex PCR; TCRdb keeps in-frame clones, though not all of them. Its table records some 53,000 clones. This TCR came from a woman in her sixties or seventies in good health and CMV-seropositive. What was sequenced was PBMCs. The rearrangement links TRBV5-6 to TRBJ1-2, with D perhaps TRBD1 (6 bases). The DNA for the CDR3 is TGTGCCAGCAGCTTGGGGACAGTTAACTATGGCTACACCTTC. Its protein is CASSLGTVNYGYTF.